A selection of T cell receptor beta chains follows, all from one sample in a study of blood T cell repertoires in COVID-19. TCRdb keeps only in-frame clones here, not all; method: immunoSEQ multiplex PCR. This table holds roughly 150,000 clones, around 83% found once. Sequencing was performed on peripheral blood. These receptors all stem from an older woman who had recovered from COVID-19. Each CDR3 is given with its conserved first and last residue. A D gene is named only where the DNA matches it firmly. Some rows mark clone size as missing; the rest say once, few, many or name a class of expanded clone.

D gene | clone size | J gene | V gene | CDR3 length | CDR3 DNA | CDR3 protein
TRBD2 | few | TRBJ2-3 | TRBV6-2/TRBV6-3 | 18 | TGTGCCAGCAGCCACCCCCGGACTAGCGGGAGGGAGGCAGATACGCAGTATTTT | CASSHPRTSGREADTQYF
- | - | TRBJ1-1 | TRBV28 | 13 | TGTGCCAGCACCCTCGGGGTCCCGGCGGTAGCTTTCTTT | CASTLGVPAVAFF
- | - | TRBJ2-5 | TRBV7-2 | 15 | TGTGCCAGCAGCCCCGAGGGACTCCCAAGAGAGGCCCAGTACTTC | CASSPEGLPREAQYF
TRBD2 | few | TRBJ2-1 | TRBV19 | 17 | TGTGCCAGCACATGGGGCCCAGCGGGAGGTCTCTCCAATGAGCAGTTCTTC | CASTWGPAGGLSNEQFF
- | - | TRBJ2-1 | TRBV7-2 | 15 | TGTGCCAGCACCCCCCCACGGGCGGGGTACAATGAGCAGTTCTTC | CASTPPRAGYNEQFF
TRBD2 | - | TRBJ2-5 | TRBV7-3 | 14 | TGTGCCAGCAGCTTAGGCGGGAGGACGCAGACCCAGTACTTC | CASSLGGRTQTQYF
TRBD2 | - | TRBJ2-1 | TRBV12-3/TRBV12-4 | 13 | TGTGCCAGCATTCGGGGGGGCTACAATGAGCAGTTCTTC | CASIRGGYNEQFF
TRBD1 | - | TRBJ1-1 | TRBV3-1/TRBV3-2 | 14 | TGTGCCAGCAGCCCCACAGGGGGGGAAACTGAAGCTTTCTTT | CASSPTGGETEAFF
TRBD1 | - | TRBJ1-4 | TRBV10-3 | 18 | TGTGCCACCAGCGGGACAGGGGCGTCTAGCTCGACTAATGAAAAACTGTTTTTT | CATSGTGASSSTNEKLFF
- | - | TRBJ1-1 | TRBV12-3/TRBV12-4 | 12 | TGTGCCAGCATCATGGGGGGGGCTGAAGCTTTCTTT | CASIMGGAEAFF
TRBD1 | - | TRBJ1-6 | TRBV18 | 15 | TGTGCCAGCTCACCACCGGGCAGGGGGGCTGGGGCCCTCCACTTT | CASSPPGRGAGALHF
TRBD1 | - | TRBJ1-1 | TRBV27 | 17 | TGTGCCAGCAGTTTAGATTGGACAGGGACCGTGGGCACTGAAGCTTTCTTT | CASSLDWTGTVGTEAFF
- | - | TRBJ2-7 | TRBV6-6 | 12 | TGTGCCAGCAGTTGGGCGTCCTACGAGCAGTACTTC | CASSWASYEQYF
- | - | TRBJ2-5 | TRBV3-1/TRBV3-2 | 15 | TGTGCCAGCAGGTTAAACAGGGTTGGGGGAGAGACCCAGTACTTC | CASRLNRVGGETQYF
- | - | TRBJ2-1 | TRBV7-9 | 14 | TGTGCCAGCAGCTTATCGGCAGGGGAACGGGAGCAGTTCTTC | CASSLSAGEREQFF
TRBD2 | - | TRBJ2-7 | TRBV4-1 | 13 | TGCGCCAGCAGCCGGACACTAGCGTACGAGCAGTACTTC | CASSRTLAYEQYF
- | - | TRBJ2-2 | TRBV15 | 15 | TGTGCCACCAGCACCCTCGGGGCGAACACCGGGGAGCTGTTTTTT | CATSTLGANTGELFF
- | - | TRBJ2-2 | TRBV28 | 12 | TGTGCCAGCGGGTCCGGGAGCGGGGAGCTGTTTTTT | CASGSGSGELFF
- | few | TRBJ2-7 | TRBV9 | 14 | TGTGCCAGCAGCCCACAGGGCCACCTCTACGAGCAGTACTTC | CASSPQGHLYEQYF
TRBD1 | - | TRBJ2-1 | TRBV7-9 | 16 | TGTGCCAGCAGCTTATACGCGGGACAGGGGTACAATGAGCAGTTCTTC | CASSLYAGQGYNEQFF
- | - | TRBJ1-4 | TRBV4-3 | 16 | TGCGCCAGCAGCGGGAGGGGGGGGGCGAAGGGTGAAAAACTGTTTTTT | CASSGRGGAKGEKLFF
TRBD2 | - | TRBJ2-7 | TRBV28 | 16 | TGTGCCAGCAGTTTAGCCGCGAGCGGGAACTCCTACGAGCAGTACTTC | CASSLAASGNSYEQYF
- | - | TRBJ1-1 | TRBV9 | 12 | TGTGCCAGCAGCGTAGTAGGGGGAGAAGCTTTCTTT | CASSVVGGEAFF
TRBD2 | - | TRBJ2-1 | TRBV19 | 12 | TGTGCCACGAGCGGGGGCTACAATGAGCAGTTCTTC | CATSGGYNEQFF
TRBD1 | - | TRBJ1-4 | TRBV30 | 12 | TGTGCCTGGAGACAGGGGTACGAAAAACTGTTTTTT | CAWRQGYEKLFF
TRBD1 | - | TRBJ1-1 | TRBV18 | 16 | TGTGCCAGCTCCTCCACGACAGGGAGTATGAACACTGAAGCTTTCTTT | CASSSTTGSMNTEAFF
TRBD1 | - | TRBJ2-3 | TRBV7-6 | 17 | TGTGCCAGCAGCCCCCGGGACAGGGCTTTCCGGGGGGATACGCAGTATTTT | CASSPRDRAFRGDTQYF
TRBD1 | - | TRBJ1-3 | TRBV7-9 | 15 | TGTGCCAGCAGCCACGACAGGGCCTCTGGAAACACCATATATTTT | CASSHDRASGNTIYF
TRBD1 | - | TRBJ1-2 | TRBV5-1 | 15 | TGCGCCAGCAGCCCCGTGGGGAAGGGGGCGAATGGCTACACCTTC | CASSPVGKGANGYTF
- | - | TRBJ2-5 | TRBV20-1 | 10 | TGCAGTGCCCAGGGCGAGACCCAGTACTTC | CSAQGETQYF
TRBD2 | - | TRBJ2-3 | TRBV6-5 | 12 | TGTGCCAGCAGTTACGGGGCGGGAGCTCACATTTTT | CASSYGAGAHIF
TRBD2 | - | TRBJ2-1 | TRBV7-2 | 16 | TGTGCCAGCAGCTTAGGGGCTAGCGGGAGGTGGAATGAGCAGTTCTTC | CASSLGASGRWNEQFF
- | - | TRBJ2-3 | TRBV11-1 | 14 | TGTGCCAGCAGCTTTCGGGAGCTGGCAGATACGCAGTATTTT | CASSFRELADTQYF